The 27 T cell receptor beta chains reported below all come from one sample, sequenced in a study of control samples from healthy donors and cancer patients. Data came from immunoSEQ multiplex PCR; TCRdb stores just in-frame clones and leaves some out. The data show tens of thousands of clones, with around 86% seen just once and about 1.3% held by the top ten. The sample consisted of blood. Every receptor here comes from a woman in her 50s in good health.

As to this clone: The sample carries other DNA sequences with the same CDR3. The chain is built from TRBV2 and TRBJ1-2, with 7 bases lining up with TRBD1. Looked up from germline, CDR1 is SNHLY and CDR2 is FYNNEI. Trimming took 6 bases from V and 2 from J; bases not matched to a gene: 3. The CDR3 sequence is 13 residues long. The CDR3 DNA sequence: TGTGCCAGCAGGGGGGGACAGAACTATGGCTACACCTTC. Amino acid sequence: CASRGGQNYGYTF.

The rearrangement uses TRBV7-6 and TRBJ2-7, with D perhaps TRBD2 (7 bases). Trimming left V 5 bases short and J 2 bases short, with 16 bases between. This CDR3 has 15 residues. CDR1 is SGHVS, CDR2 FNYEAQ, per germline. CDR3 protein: CASSRGGGLTYEQYF. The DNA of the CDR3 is TGTGCCAGCAGCAGAGGGGGAGGGCTTACCTACGAGCAGTACTTC.

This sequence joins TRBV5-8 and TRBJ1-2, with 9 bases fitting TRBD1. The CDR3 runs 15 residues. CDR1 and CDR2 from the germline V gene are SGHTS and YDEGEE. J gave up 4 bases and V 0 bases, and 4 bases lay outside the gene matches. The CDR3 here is CASSLVGTGFYGYTF. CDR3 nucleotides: TGTGCCAGCAGCTTGGTCGGGACAGGGTTCTATGGCTACACCTTC.

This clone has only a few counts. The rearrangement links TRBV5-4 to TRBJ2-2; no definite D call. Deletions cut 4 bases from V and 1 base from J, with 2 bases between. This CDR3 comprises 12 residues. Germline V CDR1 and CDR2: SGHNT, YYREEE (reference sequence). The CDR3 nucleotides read TGTGCCAGCAGCCGGAACACCGGGGAGCTGTTTTTT. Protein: CASSRNTGELFF.

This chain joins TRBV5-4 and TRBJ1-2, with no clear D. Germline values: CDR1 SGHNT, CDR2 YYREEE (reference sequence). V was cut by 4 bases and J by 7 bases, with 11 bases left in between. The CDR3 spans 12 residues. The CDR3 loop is CASSEEVSGYTF. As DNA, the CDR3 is TGTGCCAGCAGCGAGGAAGTCTCTGGCTACACCTTC.

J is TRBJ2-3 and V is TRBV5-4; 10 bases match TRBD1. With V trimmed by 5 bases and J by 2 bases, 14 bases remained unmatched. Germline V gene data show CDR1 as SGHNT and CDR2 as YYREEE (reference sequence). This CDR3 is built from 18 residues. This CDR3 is CASSPVPIGTGDTDTQYF. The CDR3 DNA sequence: TGTGCCAGCAGTCCAGTACCTATCGGGACAGGGGACACAGATACGCAGTATTTT.

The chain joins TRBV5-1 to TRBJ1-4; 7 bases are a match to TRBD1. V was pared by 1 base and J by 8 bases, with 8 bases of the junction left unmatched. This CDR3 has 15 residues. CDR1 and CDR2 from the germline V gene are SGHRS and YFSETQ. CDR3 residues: CASSLQPGGDEKLFF. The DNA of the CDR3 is TGCGCCAGCAGCTTGCAACCAGGGGGAGACGAAAAACTGTTTTTT.

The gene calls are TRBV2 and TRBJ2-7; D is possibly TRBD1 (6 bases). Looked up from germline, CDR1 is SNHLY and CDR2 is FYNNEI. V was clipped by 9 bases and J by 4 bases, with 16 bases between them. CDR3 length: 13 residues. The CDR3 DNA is TGTGCCAGTTCAGGACAGCAACATTACGAGCAGTACTTC. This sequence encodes CASSGQQHYEQYF.

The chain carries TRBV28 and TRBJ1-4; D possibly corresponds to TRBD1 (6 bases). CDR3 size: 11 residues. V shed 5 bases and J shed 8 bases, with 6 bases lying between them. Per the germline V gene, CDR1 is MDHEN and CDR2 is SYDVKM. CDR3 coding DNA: TGTGCCAGCAGTAGGGGGGAAAAACTGTTTTTT. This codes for CASSRGEKLFF.

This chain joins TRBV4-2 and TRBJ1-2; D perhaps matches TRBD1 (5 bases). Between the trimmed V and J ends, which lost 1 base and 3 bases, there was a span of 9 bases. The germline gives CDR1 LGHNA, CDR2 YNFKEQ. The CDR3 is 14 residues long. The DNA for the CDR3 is TGTGCCAGCAGCCAAGGACAGTCCCACTATGGCTACACCTTC. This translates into CASSQGQSHYGYTF.

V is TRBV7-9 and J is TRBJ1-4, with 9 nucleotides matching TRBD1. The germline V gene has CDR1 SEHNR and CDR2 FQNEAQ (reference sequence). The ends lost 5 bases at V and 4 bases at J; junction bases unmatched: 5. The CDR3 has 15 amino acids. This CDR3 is CASSPGQGRNEKLFF. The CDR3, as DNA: TGTGCCAGCAGCCCCGGACAGGGGCGTAATGAAAAACTGTTTTTT.

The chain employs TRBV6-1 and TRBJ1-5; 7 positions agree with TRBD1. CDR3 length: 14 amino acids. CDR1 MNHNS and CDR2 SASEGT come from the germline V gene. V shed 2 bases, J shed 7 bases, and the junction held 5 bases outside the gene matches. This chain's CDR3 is CASSERQGGQPQHF. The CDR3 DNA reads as TGTGCCAGCAGTGAACGACAGGGAGGGCAGCCCCAGCATTTT.

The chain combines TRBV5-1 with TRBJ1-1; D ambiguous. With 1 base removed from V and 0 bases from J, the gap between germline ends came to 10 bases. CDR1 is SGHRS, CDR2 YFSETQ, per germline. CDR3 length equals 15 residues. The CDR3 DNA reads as TGCGCCAGCAGCTTGACAGCCGGGATGAACACTGAAGCTTTCTTT. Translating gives CASSLTAGMNTEAFF. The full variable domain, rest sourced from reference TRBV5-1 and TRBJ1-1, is KAGVTQTPRYLIKTRGQQVTLSCSPISGHRSVSWYQQTPGQGLQFLFEYFSETQRNKGNFPGRFSGRQFSNSRSEMNVSTLELGDSALYLCASSLTAGMNTEAFFGQGTRLTVV.

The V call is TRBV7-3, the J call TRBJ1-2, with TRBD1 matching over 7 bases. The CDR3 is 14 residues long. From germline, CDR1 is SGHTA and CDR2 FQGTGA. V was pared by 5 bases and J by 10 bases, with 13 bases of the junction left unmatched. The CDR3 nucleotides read TGTGCCAGCAGCCCAACACTGACAGGGAGGGACTACACCTTC. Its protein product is CASSPTLTGRDYTF.

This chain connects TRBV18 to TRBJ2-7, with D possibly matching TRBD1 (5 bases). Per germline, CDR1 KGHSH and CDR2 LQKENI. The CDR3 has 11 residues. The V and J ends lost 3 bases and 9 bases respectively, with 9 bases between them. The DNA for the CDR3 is TGTGCCAGCTCACCTGGTCAGGGGCAGTACTTC. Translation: CASSPGQGQYF. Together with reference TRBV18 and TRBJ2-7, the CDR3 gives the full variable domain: NAGVMQNPRHLVRRRGQEARLRCSPMKGHSHVYWYRQLPEEGLKFMVYLQKENIIDESGMPKERFSAEFPKEGPSILRIQQVVRGDSAAYFCASSPGQGQYFGPGTRLTVT.

The CDR3 bases are TGCAGTGCTAGTCTTACGGGTGGCTACACCTTC. Translating gives CSASLTGGYTF. The rearrangement uses TRBV20-1 and TRBJ1-2; D is unresolved. Germline-derived CDR1 and CDR2 are DFQATT and SNEGSKA (reference sequence). V was pared by 3 bases and J by 7 bases, with 9 bases between. CDR3 length: 11 amino acids.

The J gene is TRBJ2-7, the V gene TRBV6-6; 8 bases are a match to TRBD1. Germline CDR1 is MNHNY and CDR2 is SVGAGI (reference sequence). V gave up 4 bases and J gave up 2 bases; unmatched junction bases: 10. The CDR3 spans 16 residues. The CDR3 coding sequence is TGTGCCAGCAGTTCTCCCGGACAGGGTGGAACCTACGAGCAGTACTTC. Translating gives CASSSPGQGGTYEQYF.

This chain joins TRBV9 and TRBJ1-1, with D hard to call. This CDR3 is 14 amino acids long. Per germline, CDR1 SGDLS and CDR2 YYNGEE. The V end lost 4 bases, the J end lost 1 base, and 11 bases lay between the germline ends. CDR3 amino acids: CASSPQLSNTEAFF. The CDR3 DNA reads TGTGCCAGCAGCCCTCAACTTTCGAACACTGAAGCTTTCTTT.

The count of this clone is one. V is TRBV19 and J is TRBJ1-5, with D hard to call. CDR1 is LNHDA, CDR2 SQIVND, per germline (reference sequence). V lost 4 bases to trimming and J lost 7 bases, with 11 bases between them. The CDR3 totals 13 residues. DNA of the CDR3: TGTGCCAGTAGTACAGGACCGGGGCAGCCCCAGCATTTT. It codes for CASSTGPGQPQHF. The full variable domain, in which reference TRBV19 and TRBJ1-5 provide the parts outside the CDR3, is DGGITQSPKYLFRKEGQNVTLSCEQNLNHDAMYWYRQDPGQGLRLIYYSQIVNDFQKGDIAEGYSVSREKKESFPLTVTSAQKNPTAFYLCASSTGPGQPQHFGDGTRLSIL.

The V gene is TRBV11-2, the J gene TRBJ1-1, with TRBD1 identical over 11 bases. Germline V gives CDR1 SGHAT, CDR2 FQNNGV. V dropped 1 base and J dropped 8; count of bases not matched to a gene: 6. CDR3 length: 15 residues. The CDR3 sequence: CASSLAIGQGAEAFF. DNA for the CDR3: TGTGCCAGCAGCTTAGCAATAGGACAGGGGGCCGAAGCTTTCTTT.

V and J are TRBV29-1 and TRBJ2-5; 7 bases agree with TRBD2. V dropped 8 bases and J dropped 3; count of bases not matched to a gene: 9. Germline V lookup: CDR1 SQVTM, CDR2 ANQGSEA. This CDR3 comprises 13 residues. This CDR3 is CSPSVAGEETQYF. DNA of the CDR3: TGCAGCCCAAGTGTTGCGGGGGAAGAGACCCAGTACTTC.

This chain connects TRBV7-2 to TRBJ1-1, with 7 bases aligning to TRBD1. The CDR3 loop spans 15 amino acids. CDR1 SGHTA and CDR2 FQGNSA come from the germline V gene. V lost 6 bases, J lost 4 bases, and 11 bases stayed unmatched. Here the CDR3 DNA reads TGTGCCAGCAGTCTAGGGAGGGGGCAGGGCACTGAAGCTTTCTTT. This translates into CASSLGRGQGTEAFF. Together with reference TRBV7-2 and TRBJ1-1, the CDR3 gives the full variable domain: GAGVSQSPSNKVTEKGKDVELRCDPISGHTALYWYRQSLGQGLEFLIYFQGNSAPDKSGLPSDRFSAERTGGSVSTLTIQRTQQEDSAVYLCASSLGRGQGTEAFFGQGTRLTVV.

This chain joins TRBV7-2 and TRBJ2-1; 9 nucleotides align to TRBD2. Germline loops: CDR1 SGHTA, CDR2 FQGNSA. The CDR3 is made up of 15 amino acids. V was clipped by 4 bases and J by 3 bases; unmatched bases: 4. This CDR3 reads CASSSSGRLYNEQFF. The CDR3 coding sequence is TGTGCCAGCAGCTCGAGCGGGAGGCTCTACAATGAGCAGTTCTTC.

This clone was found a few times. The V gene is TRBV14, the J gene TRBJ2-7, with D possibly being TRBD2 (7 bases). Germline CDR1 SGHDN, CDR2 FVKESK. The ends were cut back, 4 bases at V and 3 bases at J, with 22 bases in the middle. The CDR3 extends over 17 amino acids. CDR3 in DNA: TGTGCCAGCAGCCGACGGAGGGGGGGATCCGACTACTACGAGCAGTACTTC. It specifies CASSRRRGGSDYYEQYF. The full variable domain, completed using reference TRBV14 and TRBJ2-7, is EAGVTQFPSHSVIEKGQTVTLRCDPISGHDNLYWYRRVMGKEIKFLLHFVKESKQDESGMPNNRFLAERTGGTYSTLKVQPAELEDSGVYFCASSRRRGGSDYYEQYFGPGTRLTVT.

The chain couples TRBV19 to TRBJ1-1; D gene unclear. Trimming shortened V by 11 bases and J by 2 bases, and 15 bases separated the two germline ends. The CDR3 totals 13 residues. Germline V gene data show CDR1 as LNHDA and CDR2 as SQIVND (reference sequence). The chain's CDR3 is CACAPGVNTEAFF. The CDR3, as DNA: TGTGCCTGTGCCCCCGGGGTTAACACTGAAGCTTTCTTT.

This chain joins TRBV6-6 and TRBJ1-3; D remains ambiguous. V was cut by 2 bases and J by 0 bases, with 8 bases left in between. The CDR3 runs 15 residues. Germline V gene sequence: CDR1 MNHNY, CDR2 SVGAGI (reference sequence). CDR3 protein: CASSYHMASGNTIYF. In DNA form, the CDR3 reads TGTGCCAGCAGTTACCACATGGCCTCTGGAAACACCATATATTTT.

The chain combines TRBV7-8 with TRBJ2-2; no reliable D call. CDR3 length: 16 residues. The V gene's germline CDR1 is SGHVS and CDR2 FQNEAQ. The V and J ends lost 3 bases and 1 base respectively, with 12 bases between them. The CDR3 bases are TGTGCCAGCAGCTTTATGAAGTTGAGGAACACCGGGGAGCTGTTTTTT. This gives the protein CASSFMKLRNTGELFF.